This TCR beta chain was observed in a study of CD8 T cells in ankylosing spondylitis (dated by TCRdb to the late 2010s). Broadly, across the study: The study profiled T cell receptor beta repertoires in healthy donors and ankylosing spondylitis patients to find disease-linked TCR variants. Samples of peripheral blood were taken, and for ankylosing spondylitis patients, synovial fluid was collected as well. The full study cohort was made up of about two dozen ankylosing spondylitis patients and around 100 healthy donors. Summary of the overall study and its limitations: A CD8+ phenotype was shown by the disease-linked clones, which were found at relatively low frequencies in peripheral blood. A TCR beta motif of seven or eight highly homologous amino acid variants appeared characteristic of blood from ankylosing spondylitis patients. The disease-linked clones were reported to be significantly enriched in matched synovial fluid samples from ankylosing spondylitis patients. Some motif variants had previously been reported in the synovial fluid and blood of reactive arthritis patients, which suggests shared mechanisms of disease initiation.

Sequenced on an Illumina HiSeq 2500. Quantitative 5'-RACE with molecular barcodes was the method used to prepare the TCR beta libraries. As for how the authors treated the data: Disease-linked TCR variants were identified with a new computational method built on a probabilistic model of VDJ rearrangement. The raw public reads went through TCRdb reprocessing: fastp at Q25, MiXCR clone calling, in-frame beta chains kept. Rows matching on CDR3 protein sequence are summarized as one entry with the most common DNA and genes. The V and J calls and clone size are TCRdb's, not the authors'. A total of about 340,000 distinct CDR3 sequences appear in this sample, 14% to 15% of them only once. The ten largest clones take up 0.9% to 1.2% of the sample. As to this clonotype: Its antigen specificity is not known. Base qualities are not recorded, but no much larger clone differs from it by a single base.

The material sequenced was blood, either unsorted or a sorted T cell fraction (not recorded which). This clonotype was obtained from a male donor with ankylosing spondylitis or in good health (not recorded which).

The bases are TGCGCCAGCAGCTTGACAGGGACGGATGAGACCCAGTACTTC. Its product reads: CASSLTGTDETQYF. The chain is encoded by TRBV5-1 joined to TRBJ2-5; the D gene is perhaps TRBD1, on 6 matching bases. The CDR3 starts with the cysteine, ends with the phenylalanine, and has 14 residues. Here the CDR3 DNA is all that survives: 42 bases in frame from base 1. CDR1 and CDR2 were assigned from the germline V gene as SGHRS and YFSETQ. V is reduced by 1 base and J by 5 bases, leaving a spacing of 12 bases between them. Supplemented by the reference TRBV5-1 and TRBJ2-5 proteins around the CDR3, the complete variable domain is KAGVTQTPRYLIKTRGQQVTLSCSPISGHRSVSWYQQTPGQGLQFLFEYFSETQRNKGNFPGRFSGRQFSNSRSEMNVSTLELGDSALYLCASSLTGTDETQYFGPGTRLLVL.